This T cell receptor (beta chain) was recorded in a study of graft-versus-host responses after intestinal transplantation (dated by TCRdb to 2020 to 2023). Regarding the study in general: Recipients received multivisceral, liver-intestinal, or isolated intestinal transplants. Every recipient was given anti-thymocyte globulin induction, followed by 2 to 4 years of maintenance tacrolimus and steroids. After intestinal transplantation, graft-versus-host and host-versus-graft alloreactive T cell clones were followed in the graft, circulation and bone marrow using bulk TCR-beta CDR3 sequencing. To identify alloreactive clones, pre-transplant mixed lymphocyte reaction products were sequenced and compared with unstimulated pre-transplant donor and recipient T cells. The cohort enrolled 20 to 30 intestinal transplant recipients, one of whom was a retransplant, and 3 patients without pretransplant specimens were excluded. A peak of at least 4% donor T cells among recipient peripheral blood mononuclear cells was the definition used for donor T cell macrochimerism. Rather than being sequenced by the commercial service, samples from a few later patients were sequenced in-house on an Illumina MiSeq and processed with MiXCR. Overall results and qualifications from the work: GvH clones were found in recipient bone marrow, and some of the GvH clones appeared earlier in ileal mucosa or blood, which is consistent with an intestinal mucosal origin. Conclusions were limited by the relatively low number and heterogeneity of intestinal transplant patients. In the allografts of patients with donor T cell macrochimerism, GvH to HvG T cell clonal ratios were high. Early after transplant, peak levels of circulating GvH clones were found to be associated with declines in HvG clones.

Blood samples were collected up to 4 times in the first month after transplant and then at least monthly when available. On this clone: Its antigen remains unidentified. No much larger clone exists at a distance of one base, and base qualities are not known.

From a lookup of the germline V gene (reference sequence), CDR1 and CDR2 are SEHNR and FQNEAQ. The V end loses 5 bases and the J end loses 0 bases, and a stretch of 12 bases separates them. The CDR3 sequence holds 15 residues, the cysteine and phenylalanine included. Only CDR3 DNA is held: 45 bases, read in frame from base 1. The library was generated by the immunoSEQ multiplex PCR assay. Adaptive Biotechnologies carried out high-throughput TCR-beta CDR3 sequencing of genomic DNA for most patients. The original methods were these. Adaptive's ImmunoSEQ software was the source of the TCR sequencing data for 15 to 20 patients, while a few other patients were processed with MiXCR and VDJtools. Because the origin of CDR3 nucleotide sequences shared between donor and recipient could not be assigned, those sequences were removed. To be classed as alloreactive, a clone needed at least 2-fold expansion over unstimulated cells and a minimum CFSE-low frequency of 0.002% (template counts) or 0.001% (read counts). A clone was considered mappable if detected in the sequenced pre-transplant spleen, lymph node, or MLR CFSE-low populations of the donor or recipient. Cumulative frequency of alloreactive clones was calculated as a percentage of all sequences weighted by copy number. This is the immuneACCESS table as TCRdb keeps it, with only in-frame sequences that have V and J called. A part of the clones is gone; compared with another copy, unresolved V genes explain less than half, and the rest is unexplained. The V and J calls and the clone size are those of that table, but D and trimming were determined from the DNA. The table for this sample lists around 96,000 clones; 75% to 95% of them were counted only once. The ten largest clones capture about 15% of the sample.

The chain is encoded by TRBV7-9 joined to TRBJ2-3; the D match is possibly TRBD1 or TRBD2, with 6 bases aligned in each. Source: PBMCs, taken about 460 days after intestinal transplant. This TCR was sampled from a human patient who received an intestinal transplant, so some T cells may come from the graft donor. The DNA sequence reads TGTGCCAGCAGCCCCGGGGGCCCCAGCACAGATACGCAGTATTTT. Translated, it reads CASSPGGPSTDTQYF.